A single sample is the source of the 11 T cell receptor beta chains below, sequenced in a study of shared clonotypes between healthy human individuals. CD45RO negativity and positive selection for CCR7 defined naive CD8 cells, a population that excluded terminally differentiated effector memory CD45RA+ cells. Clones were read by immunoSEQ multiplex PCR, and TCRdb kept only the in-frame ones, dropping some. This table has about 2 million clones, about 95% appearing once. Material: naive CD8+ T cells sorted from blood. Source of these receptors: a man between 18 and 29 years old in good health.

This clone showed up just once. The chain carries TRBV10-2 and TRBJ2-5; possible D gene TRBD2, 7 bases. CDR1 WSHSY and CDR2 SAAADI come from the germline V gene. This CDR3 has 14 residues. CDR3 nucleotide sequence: TGCGCTAGCCGAAGGGGGGGTGGGCAGGAGACCCAGTACTTC. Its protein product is CASRRGGGQETQYF.

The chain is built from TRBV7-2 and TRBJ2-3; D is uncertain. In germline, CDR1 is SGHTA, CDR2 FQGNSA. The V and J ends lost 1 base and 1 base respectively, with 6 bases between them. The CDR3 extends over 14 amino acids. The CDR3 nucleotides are TGTGCCAGCAGCTTAGGAAGTGGCACAGATACGCAGTATTTT. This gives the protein CASSLGSGTDTQYF.

CDR3 amino acids: CASSSDREIYSNQPQHF. In nucleotides, the CDR3 is TGTGCCAGCAGTTCGGACAGGGAAATTTATAGCAATCAGCCCCAGCATTTT. The rearrangement joins TRBV28 to TRBJ1-5, with 8 positions matching TRBD1. V shed 4 bases and J 0 bases; nucleotides not matched to a gene: 8. This CDR3 has 17 residues. CDR1 and CDR2 (germline): MDHEN, SYDVKM. Supplemented by reference TRBV28 and TRBJ1-5, the full variable domain reads DVKVTQSSRYLVKRTGEKVFLECVQDMDHENMFWYRQDPGLGLRLIYFSYDVKMKEKGDIPEGYSVSREKKERFSLILESASTNQTSMYLCASSSDREIYSNQPQHFGDGTRLSIL.

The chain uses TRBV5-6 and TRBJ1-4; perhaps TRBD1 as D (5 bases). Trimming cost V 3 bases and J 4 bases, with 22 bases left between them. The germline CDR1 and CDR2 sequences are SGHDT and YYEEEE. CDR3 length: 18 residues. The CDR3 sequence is CASSSVWGQPSNNEKLFF. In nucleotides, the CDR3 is TGTGCCAGCAGCTCGGTATGGGGCCAGCCTTCGAATAATGAAAAACTGTTTTTT. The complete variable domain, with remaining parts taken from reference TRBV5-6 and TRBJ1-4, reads DAGVTQSPTHLIKTRGQQVTLRCSPKSGHDTVSWYQQALGQGPQFIFQYYEEEERQRGNFPDRFSGHQFPNYSSELNVNALLLGDSALYLCASSSVWGQPSNNEKLFFGSGTQLSVL.

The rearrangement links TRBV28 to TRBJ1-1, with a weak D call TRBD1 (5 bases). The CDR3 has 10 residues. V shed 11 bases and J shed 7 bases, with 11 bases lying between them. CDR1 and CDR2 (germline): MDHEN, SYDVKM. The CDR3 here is CASWGIEAFF. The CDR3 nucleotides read TGTGCCTCTTGGGGGATTGAAGCTTTCTTT.

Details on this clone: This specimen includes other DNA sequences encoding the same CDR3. In DNA form, the CDR3 reads TGTGCCAGCAGCTTCGGGGGCGGCGACTATGGCTACACCTTC. Amino acids: CASSFGGGDYGYTF. This rearrangement joins TRBV7-2 to TRBJ1-2; D may be TRBD1 (6 bases). Trimming took off 3 bases at V and 3 bases at J, with 11 bases between the two ends. CDR1 and CDR2 from the germline V gene are SGHTA and FQGNSA. The CDR3 contains 14 residues.

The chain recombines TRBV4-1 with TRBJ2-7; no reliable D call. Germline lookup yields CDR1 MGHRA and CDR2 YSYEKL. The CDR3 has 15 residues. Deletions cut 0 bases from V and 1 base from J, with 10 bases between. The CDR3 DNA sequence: TGCGCCAGCAGCCAAGATCTGGGATCTTCCTACGAGCAGTACTTC. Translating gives CASSQDLGSSYEQYF.

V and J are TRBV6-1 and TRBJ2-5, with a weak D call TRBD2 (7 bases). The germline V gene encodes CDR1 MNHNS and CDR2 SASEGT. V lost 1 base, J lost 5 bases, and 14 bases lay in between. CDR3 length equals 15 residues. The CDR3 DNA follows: TGTGCCAGCAGTGAAGAAGGACTAGGGGGGGAGACCCAGTACTTC. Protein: CASSEEGLGGETQYF.

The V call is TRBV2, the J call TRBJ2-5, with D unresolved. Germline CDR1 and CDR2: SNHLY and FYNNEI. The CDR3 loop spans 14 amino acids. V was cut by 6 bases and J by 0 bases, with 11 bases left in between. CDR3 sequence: CASRELAYQETQYF. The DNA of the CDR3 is TGTGCCAGCAGGGAACTTGCGTACCAAGAGACCCAGTACTTC.

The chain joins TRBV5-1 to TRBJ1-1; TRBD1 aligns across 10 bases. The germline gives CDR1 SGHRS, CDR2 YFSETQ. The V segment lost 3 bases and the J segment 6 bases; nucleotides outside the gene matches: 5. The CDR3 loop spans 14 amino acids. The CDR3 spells CASSYGDRGPEAFF. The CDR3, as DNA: TGCGCCAGCAGCTACGGGGACAGGGGCCCTGAAGCTTTCTTT.

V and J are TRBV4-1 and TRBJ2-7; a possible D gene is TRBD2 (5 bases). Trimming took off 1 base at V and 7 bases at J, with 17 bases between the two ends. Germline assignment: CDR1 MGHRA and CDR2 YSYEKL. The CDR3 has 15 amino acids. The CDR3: CASSQGVGLEGEQYF. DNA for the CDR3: TGCGCCAGCAGCCAAGGAGTGGGCCTTGAGGGTGAGCAGTACTTC.